Below are 27 T cell receptor beta chains sequenced from a single sample in a study of OX40 agonist ivuxolimab in advanced cancers. TCRdb keeps only in-frame clones here, not all; method: immunoSEQ multiplex PCR. The sample shows fewer than 85,000 clones, under 95% of them seen only once. This specimen was CD4+ or CD8+ T cells sorted from blood, taken in a trial of the OX40 agonist ivuxolimab. The receptors shown here come from an adult with an advanced solid tumor such as melanoma, head and neck, liver or kidney cancer.

This clone was observed a single time. V gene TRBV30 combines with J gene TRBJ2-2; D gene unclear. Germline CDR1 is GTSNPN and CDR2 is SVGIG (reference sequence). The CDR3 spans 12 residues. V dropped 3 bases and J dropped 5 bases, with 7 bases sitting between them. In DNA form, the CDR3 reads TGTGCCTGGAGGGGGTGGACCGGGGAGCTGTTTTTT. As protein: CAWRGWTGELFF.

CDR3 sequence (DNA): TGTGCCAGCAGTGGACTAGGACAGGGGTATAACTATGGCTACACCTTC. The encoded protein is CASSGLGQGYNYGYTF. The chain links TRBV9 to TRBJ1-2; TRBD1 aligns across 9 bases. The J segment lost 1 base and the V segment lost 5 bases, leaving 9 bases of the junction unmatched. The CDR3 loop spans 16 amino acids. Germline CDR1 reads SGDLS; CDR2 reads YYNGEE.

The chain is built from TRBV7-3 and TRBJ2-1; the D gene is possibly TRBD1 (6 bases). V lost 2 bases to trimming and J lost 6 bases, with 11 bases between them. CDR1 SGHTA and CDR2 FQGTGA come from the germline V gene. The CDR3 contains 14 residues. CDR3 nucleotide sequence: TGTGCCAGCAGCTTAGGGCAGGGGCTCAATGAGCAGTTCTTC. Its protein is CASSLGQGLNEQFF.

V and J are TRBV27 and TRBJ2-4; 7 bases match TRBD2. CDR3 size: 15 residues. The germline V gene has CDR1 MNHEY and CDR2 SMNVEV (reference sequence). With V trimmed by 2 bases and J by 0 bases, 1 base remained unmatched. The CDR3 coding sequence is TGTGCCAGCAGTTTAGGGGGGGAAGCCAAAAACATTCAGTACTTC. It is translated as CASSLGGEAKNIQYF.

The gene calls are TRBV27 and TRBJ1-1; no clear D gene. Germline lookup yields CDR1 MNHEY and CDR2 SMNVEV (reference sequence). Trimming removed 2 bases at V and 4 bases at J, with 8 bases between. The CDR3 loop spans 13 amino acids. CDR3 sequence: CASSLNRGTEAFF. For the CDR3, the DNA is TGTGCCAGCAGTTTAAACCGGGGCACTGAAGCTTTCTTT.

The chain carries TRBV7-9 and TRBJ1-5; D not certain. Trimming shortened V by 5 bases and J by 2 bases, and 13 bases separated the two germline ends. CDR1 is SEHNR and CDR2 is FQNEAQ in the germline V gene (reference sequence). CDR3 length: 15 amino acids. As DNA, the CDR3 is TGTGCCAGCAGCACTAGTAAGGCAGGCAATCAGCCCCAGCATTTT. This sequence encodes CASSTSKAGNQPQHF.

The J gene is TRBJ2-7, the V gene TRBV19; no firm D call. From germline, CDR1 is LNHDA and CDR2 SQIVND (reference sequence). Trimming removed 3 bases at V and 7 bases at J, with 13 bases between. CDR3 length: 13 amino acids. CDR3 coding DNA: TGTGCCAGTAGTATTGTCATTTTGGAGGAGCAGTACTTC. Residues: CASSIVILEEQYF.

The chain carries TRBV19 and TRBJ1-1; no reliable D call. Germline V gene sequence: CDR1 LNHDA, CDR2 SQIVND (reference sequence). The CDR3 is 13 amino acids. With 4 bases removed from V and 0 bases from J, the gap between germline ends came to 6 bases. The CDR3 nucleotides are TGTGCCAGTAGTACCCAATTGAACACTGAAGCTTTCTTT. Amino acids: CASSTQLNTEAFF.

The chain links TRBV27 to TRBJ1-5; D is uncertain. The germline CDR1 and CDR2 sequences are MNHEY and SMNVEV (reference sequence). Deletions cut 3 bases from V and 2 bases from J, with 5 bases between. This CDR3 is built from 13 residues. The CDR3 sequence is CASSFGGNQPQHF. The CDR3 nucleotides read TGTGCCAGCAGTTTCGGGGGCAATCAGCCCCAGCATTTT.

V is TRBV5-6 and J is TRBJ1-3; D is unclear. The CDR3 runs to 13 residues. Germline assignment: CDR1 SGHDT and CDR2 YYEEEE. V dropped 4 bases and J dropped 4 bases, with 9 bases sitting between them. For the CDR3, the DNA is TGTGCCAGCAGCCCAAGCTCCGGAAACACCATATATTTT. Protein: CASSPSSGNTIYF.

On this clone: The sample has other DNA sequences that encode this CDR3 too. The J gene is TRBJ2-5, the V gene TRBV9; TRBD1 might be the D (5 bases). The germline gives CDR1 SGDLS, CDR2 YYNGEE. The CDR3 loop spans 15 amino acids. Between the trimmed V and J ends, which lost 0 bases and 2 bases, there was a span of 11 bases. The chain's CDR3 is CASSVGGSTQETQYF. CDR3 in DNA: TGTGCCAGCAGCGTAGGGGGCAGTACTCAAGAGACCCAGTACTTC.

In DNA, the CDR3 is TGTGCCAGCAGCTTAGGACAGGGCACTGAAGCTTTCTTT. Protein: CASSLGQGTEAFF. The chain combines TRBV7-2 with TRBJ1-1, with 7 bases that match TRBD1. CDR1 is SGHTA and CDR2 is FQGNSA in the germline V gene. V shed 1 base and J 4 bases; nucleotides not matched to a gene: 0. This CDR3 contains 13 residues.

The genes are TRBV6-1 and TRBJ1-2, with a possible D match to TRBD1 (5 bases). Trimming stripped 8 bases from V and 6 bases from J, with 13 bases between. There are 12 residues in the CDR3. Germline CDR1 is MNHNS and CDR2 is SASEGT. The CDR3 nucleotides read TGTGCCAGCGGGGGACTCACCCATGGCTACACCTTC. It translates to CASGGLTHGYTF.

This rearrangement joins TRBV13 to TRBJ2-7; D gene ambiguous. The CDR3 runs to 13 residues. V shed 5 bases and J shed 1 base, with 9 bases lying between them. CDR1 and CDR2 from the germline V gene are PRHDT and FYEKMQ (reference sequence). CDR3 sequence reads: CASSHQVSYEQYF. CDR3 nucleotide sequence: TGTGCCAGCAGCCACCAGGTTTCCTACGAGCAGTACTTC.

The table lists this clone with a count of one. The rearrangement joins TRBV30 to TRBJ1-6, with no clear D. Trimming stripped 3 bases from V and 8 bases from J, with 11 bases between. Germline CDR1 and CDR2: GTSNPN and SVGIG (reference sequence). The CDR3 runs to 13 residues. The CDR3 region is CAWSVGGDSPLHF. The CDR3 nucleotides read TGTGCCTGGAGCGTGGGCGGGGATTCACCCCTCCACTTT.

This clone showed up just once. This sequence joins TRBV7-9 and TRBJ2-3; a weak D match, TRBD2 (6 bases). Deletions cut 7 bases from V and 3 bases from J, with 17 bases between. This CDR3 is built from 15 residues. Germline V gives CDR1 SEHNR, CDR2 FQNEAQ (reference sequence). CDR3 residues: CASTPEVGGTDTQYF. The CDR3 DNA follows: TGTGCCAGCACCCCTGAGGTGGGAGGAACAGATACGCAGTATTTT.

This clone was seen once. The chain uses TRBV27 and TRBJ1-2, with TRBD1 matching over 7 bases. CDR1 and CDR2 (germline): MNHEY, SMNVEV (reference sequence). This CDR3 has 13 residues. The J segment lost 5 bases and the V segment lost 0 bases, leaving 0 bases of the junction unmatched. The CDR3 loop is CASSLSTGYGYTF. The CDR3 DNA reads TGTGCCAGCAGTTTATCGACAGGGTATGGCTACACCTTC.

This clone has only a few counts. The chain joins TRBV7-6 to TRBJ2-7; 10 bases align to TRBD2. The V gene end was trimmed by 2 bases and the J gene end by 3 bases; junction bases not matched to a gene: 1. Germline V CDR1 and CDR2: SGHVS, FNYEAQ. CDR3 length: 14 amino acids. CDR3 sequence (DNA): TGTGCCAGCAGCTTACTAGCGGGGGTCTACGAGCAGTACTTC. Protein product: CASSLLAGVYEQYF.

This clone was seen only once. The chain employs TRBV27 and TRBJ2-7; unclear D gene. The germline gives CDR1 MNHEY, CDR2 SMNVEV (reference sequence). The CDR3 loop spans 14 amino acids. V gave up 0 bases and J gave up 0 bases, with 6 bases separating them. CDR3 sequence: CASSLSVASYEQYF. CDR3 sequence (DNA): TGTGCCAGCAGTTTATCGGTGGCCTCCTACGAGCAGTACTTC.

CDR3: CSVGKRNQPQHF. In DNA, the CDR3 is TGCAGCGTTGGGAAACGAAATCAGCCCCAGCATTTT. The genes are TRBV29-1 and TRBJ1-5; D gene uncertain. The V gene lost 4 bases and the J gene lost 4 bases, with 8 bases spanning the gap. Germline V CDR1 and CDR2: SQVTM, ANQGSEA. The CDR3 has 12 amino acids.

The rearrangement uses TRBV21-1 and TRBJ2-3; no DNA check was done on the table's D call, TRBD1. TRBV21-1 is marked as a pseudogene. CDR3 length: 19 residues. CDR3 sequence (DNA): TGTGCCAGCACACCGGCTGGTTGGGAAGGACAGGACTCCACAGATACGCAGTATTTT. It codes for CASTPAGWEGQDSTDTQYF.

The J gene is TRBJ2-2, the V gene TRBV19, with a tentative D call TRBD2 (6 bases). There are 15 residues in the CDR3. V was cut by 7 bases and J by 6 bases, with 18 bases left in between. The germline CDR1 and CDR2 sequences are LNHDA and SQIVND (reference sequence). The CDR3, as DNA: TGTGCCAGTACCGACTGGGGAGGCGTCCCCGGGGAGCTGTTTTTT. Its protein product is CASTDWGGVPGELFF.

The CDR3 nucleotides are TGCGCCAGCAGCCAAGAGGACAACCAAGAGACCCAGTACTTC. This encodes CASSQEDNQETQYF. This sequence joins TRBV4-1 and TRBJ2-5, with a tentative D call TRBD1 (5 bases). V gave up 0 bases and J gave up 0 bases, with 5 bases separating them. The CDR3 spans 14 residues. In germline, CDR1 is MGHRA, CDR2 YSYEKL.

The V and J genes are TRBV27 and TRBJ2-7; 7 nucleotides agree with TRBD1. Unmatched junction bases numbered 8, after V lost 1 base and J lost 2 bases. The CDR3 consists of 16 residues. Germline-derived CDR1 and CDR2 are MNHEY and SMNVEV (reference sequence). CDR3 coding DNA: TGTGCCAGCAGTTTATTGGGTGGGGACAGCCCCTACGAGCAGTACTTC. As protein: CASSLLGGDSPYEQYF.

V and J are TRBV27 and TRBJ1-4; 9 bases are shared with TRBD1. CDR3 length equals 16 residues. Germline values: CDR1 MNHEY, CDR2 SMNVEV (reference sequence). The V and J ends lost 8 bases and 7 bases, in that order; junction bases with no gene match: 14. DNA for the CDR3: TGTGCCAGCGGTGTACAGGGGGCTACTCTTACTGAAAAACTGTTTTTT. Amino acid sequence: CASGVQGATLTEKLFF.

J is TRBJ2-7 and V is TRBV4-1; D not resolved. The CDR3 sequence is 12 residues long. V lost 0 bases to trimming and J lost 4 bases, with 4 bases between them. Per the germline V gene, CDR1 is MGHRA and CDR2 is YSYEKL. The CDR3 here is CASSQEGYEQYF. The CDR3 nucleotides are TGCGCCAGCAGCCAAGAGGGGTACGAGCAGTACTTC.

The V call is TRBV13, the J call TRBJ2-5; 13 bases map to TRBD2. Germline V CDR1 and CDR2: PRHDT, FYEKMQ (reference sequence). With 6 bases clipped from V and 2 bases from J, the junction kept 3 bases outside the gene matches. This CDR3 spans 15 amino acids. In nucleotides, the CDR3 is TGTGCCAGCAGTCCGGGACTAGCGGGGCAAGAGACCCAGTACTTC. Translation gives CASSPGLAGQETQYF.